One and the same sample provided the 2 T cell receptor beta chains below, sequenced in a study of radiotherapy plus CTLA-4 blockade in lung cancer. Profiled with immunoSEQ multiplex PCR; TCRdb holds only in-frame clones, not every one. The repertoire holds about 99,000 clones, with almost 90% as singletons. Source: peripheral blood, taken from a patient treated with radiotherapy plus ipilimumab. The source is a human donor with non-small cell lung cancer that progressed on radiotherapy plus ipilimumab.

This clone appeared a few times. The chain joins TRBV5-1 to TRBJ1-4; D unresolved. Germline assignment: CDR1 SGHRS and CDR2 YFSETQ. Between the trimmed V and J ends, which lost 0 bases and 8 bases, there was a span of 20 bases. This CDR3 has 17 residues. DNA for the CDR3: TGCGCCAGCAGCTTGGGGGCGGGTATGAGCGCCATCGAAAAACTGTTTTTT. Translating gives CASSLGAGMSAIEKLFF.

The CDR3 here is CAWSGVLSSYNEQFF. Written as DNA, the CDR3 is TGTGCCTGGAGTGGGGTGTTAAGCTCCTACAATGAGCAGTTCTTC. The chain links TRBV30 to TRBJ2-1; D is unresolved. This CDR3 has 15 residues. The germline V and J ends were trimmed by 1 base and 0 bases, with 10 bases remaining between them. The germline CDR1 and CDR2 sequences are GTSNPN and SVGIG (reference sequence).